This entry lists 13 T cell receptor beta chains sequenced from one sample in a study of blood T cells in healthy people across ages. A J-beta primer mix and a sample-barcoded 5' primer were used in a second PCR of about 7 to 12 cycles. A single record per CDR3 protein comes from TCRdb applying MiXCR to the 5' RACE reads. This table holds hundreds of thousands of distinct CDR3 sequences, approximately 59% found once. Sequencing was performed on blood. These receptors all come from a man between 60 and 75 years old in good health.

The chain joins TRBV6-2 or TRBV6-3 to TRBJ2-2, with unresolved D. Trimming cost V 0 bases and J 2 bases, with 28 bases left between them. CDR3 length: 22 residues. From germline, CDR1 is MNHEY and CDR2 SVGEGT. The CDR3 reads CASSYSRSPSQRLLLNTGELFF. The CDR3 DNA follows: TGTGCCAGCAGTTACTCACGCTCTCCCTCCCAGCGTCTACTATTAAACACCGGGGAGCTGTTTTTT.

On this clonotype itself: A junction end diverges from the germline sequence, so it may reflect a read error. This chain links TRBV5-1 with TRBJ1-2; 10 nucleotides match TRBD1. Germline CDR1 and CDR2: SGHRS and YFSETQ. The CDR3 sequence is 15 residues long. The CDR3 DNA is TGCGCCGGCAGCTCTACAGGACAGGGGGACTATGGCTACACCTTC. As protein: CAGSSTGQGDYGYTF. The whole variable domain, remainder taken from reference TRBV5-1 and TRBJ1-2, is KAGVTQTPRYLIKTRGQQVTLSCSPISGHRSVSWYQQTPGQGLQFLFEYFSETQRNKGNFPGRFSGRQFSNSRSEMNVSTLELGDSALYLCAGSSTGQGDYGYTFGSGTRLTVV.

The chain links TRBV29-1 to TRBJ2-4; the match to TRBD1 covers 7 bases. CDR3 length equals 15 residues. Losses at the gene ends were 6 bases for V and 1 base for J; bases not matched to a gene: 9. Germline CDR1 and CDR2: SQVTM and ANQGSEA. The DNA for the CDR3 is TGCAGCGTCGCAGGGACAGAGGAGGCCAAAAACATTCAGTACTTC. It translates to CSVAGTEEAKNIQYF.

This clonotype was picked up a small number of times. The V call is TRBV6-2 or TRBV6-3, the J call TRBJ2-3; no definite D call. The CDR3 totals 13 residues. V lost 5 bases and J 9 bases, leaving 15 bases between the germline ends. Germline V lookup: CDR1 MNHEY, CDR2 SVGEGT. CDR3 loop: CASSPPVVETQYF. The DNA for the CDR3 is TGTGCCAGCAGTCCGCCCGTGGTGGAGACGCAGTATTTT.

This chain connects TRBV12-3 or TRBV12-4 to TRBJ2-7, with 14 nucleotides matching TRBD2. The end of the DNA is better explained by TRBJ2-5, so the J call may be wrong. The CDR3 is made up of 16 amino acids. The DNA of the CDR3 is TGTGCCAGCAGTCCAGGGACTAGCGGGGGTTCGGAGACCCAGTACTTC. Translated: CASSPGTSGGSETQYF.

This clonotype came up a few times. This chain uses TRBV20-1 with TRBJ2-1, with 7 bases fitting TRBD2. Germline values: CDR1 DFQATT, CDR2 SNEGSKA (reference sequence). The CDR3 is made up of 14 amino acids. The V segment lost 1 base and the J segment 0 bases; nucleotides outside the gene matches: 0. The CDR3 nucleotides read TGCAGTGCTAGAGGCGGGAGCTCCTACAATGAGCAGTTCTTC. Protein product: CSARGGSSYNEQFF.

V usage is TRBV29-1 and J usage is TRBJ2-3; D is unresolved. Germline V lookup: CDR1 SQVTM, CDR2 ANQGSEA. Trimming left V 4 bases short and J 0 bases short, with 8 bases between. There are 13 residues in the CDR3. CDR3 in amino acids: CSVVGTSTDTQYF. For the CDR3, the DNA is TGCAGCGTTGTCGGCACTAGCACAGATACGCAGTATTTT.

This chain uses TRBV3-1 with TRBJ2-1; D is perhaps TRBD1 or TRBD2 (6 bases each). The CDR3 has 15 residues. V lost 4 bases, J lost 7 bases, and 17 bases lay in between. Germline loops: CDR1 LGHDT, CDR2 YNNKEL (reference sequence). CDR3 amino acids: CASSRVEGGKNEQFF. The CDR3 DNA sequence: TGTGCCAGCAGCCGGGTCGAGGGGGGTAAGAATGAGCAGTTCTTC.

This clonotype appeared a few times. The V call is TRBV10-3, the J call TRBJ2-5, with 7 positions matching TRBD1. V gave up 0 bases and J gave up 1 base; unmatched junction bases: 5. This CDR3 spans 16 amino acids. Germline loops: CDR1 ENHRY, CDR2 SYGVKD. The CDR3 DNA reads TGTGCCATCAGTGAGTCACGTACAGGGGCCCAAGAGACCCAGTACTTC. Its translation: CAISESRTGAQETQYF.

V is TRBV18 and J is TRBJ2-6, with D perhaps matching TRBD1 (6 bases). This CDR3 contains 17 residues. Trimming took off 4 bases at V and 0 bases at J, with 13 bases between the two ends. The germline CDR1 and CDR2 sequences are KGHSH and LQKENI. In nucleotides, the CDR3 is TGTGCCAGCTCACGAAGGACAGCTGACTCTGGGGCCAACGTCCTGACTTTC. This translates into CASSRRTADSGANVLTF.

This clonotype was counted at least ten times. This sequence joins TRBV12-3 or TRBV12-4 and TRBJ2-5; tentatively, D is TRBD2 (6 bases). This CDR3 spans 14 amino acids. V shed 5 bases and J shed 2 bases, with 12 bases lying between them. The CDR3 reads CASSPSGRQETQYF. DNA for the CDR3: TGTGCCAGCAGTCCGTCTGGGAGGCAAGAGACCCAGTACTTC.

The chain is built from TRBV10-2 and TRBJ1-6; D is perhaps TRBD1 (6 bases). V lost 6 bases, J lost 5 bases, and 11 bases lay in between. The CDR3 is made up of 14 amino acids. Germline CDR1 reads WSHSY; CDR2 reads SAAADI. CDR3 in DNA: TGCGCCAGCAGGGACAGAGGGGATAATTCACCCCTCCACTTT. It codes for CASRDRGDNSPLHF.

The chain employs TRBV28 and TRBJ1-1, with D possibly TRBD1 on 6 matching bases. The CDR3 spans 16 residues. CDR1 is MDHEN and CDR2 is SYDVKM in the germline V gene. The germline V and J ends were trimmed by 5 bases and 4 bases, with 20 bases remaining between them. The CDR3 spells CASSPSDRSPGTEAFF. In DNA, the CDR3 is TGTGCCAGCAGTCCATCCGACAGGTCCCCTGGCACTGAAGCTTTCTTT.